The entry below gives a single T cell receptor (beta chain) sequence along with its context. The sample originates from a study of cytomegalovirus exposure and HLA in healthy donors. CDR1 and CDR2 (germline): MNHEY, SVGAGI. CDR3 length: 14 residues. Trimming took 8 bases from V and 4 from J; bases not matched to a gene: 10. Primers: 60 Vbeta forward and 13 Jbeta reverse. Profiled with immunoSEQ multiplex PCR; TCRdb holds only in-frame clones, not every one. Of some 200,000 clones listed, roughly 84% are singletons. V is TRBV6-5 and J is TRBJ1-1; TRBD1 matches at 7 bases. This receptor was identified in a boy aged 2 to 10 in good health and CMV-seronegative. The sequencing sample was made of PBMCs. In nucleotides, the CDR3 is TGTGCCAGCGAGGTAGGGGGCGAAGGCACTGAAGCTTTCTTT. It specifies CASEVGGEGTEAFF.